This T cell receptor beta chain was recorded in a study of T cell responses to AZD1222 COVID-19 vaccine (dated by TCRdb to the early 2020s). In terms of the full investigation: AZD1222 recipients whose second dose came at about 4 weeks and those whose second dose came at about 12 weeks were combined into one group, since spike-specific TCR depth and breadth did not differ between the two schedules. TCR sequencing covered approximately 230 trial participants: some 210 given two doses of AZD1222 and 26 given two doses of MenACWY control vaccine. Enrollment into the trials was organized by age into subgroups of 18-55, 56-69 and 70-plus years, and those subgroups contained approximately 150, 30 and 60 TCR-sequenced participants, respectively. Study-wide conclusions, independent of this receptor: In the small 56-69-year group, the increase in depth fell short of significance, most likely because of low power. Only five to seven AZD1222 recipients were SARS-CoV-2 seropositive at baseline, limiting conclusions about previously exposed vaccinees. Participants were mostly white British and included more females than males, and it was suggested by the authors that clonal diversity may have been underestimated. Vaccine-associated CD4 TCRs spanned the whole spike protein, with dominant responses in regions 160-218 and 743-854. Nearly half of unique spike-specific TCRs reportedly recognized epitopes outside regions mutated in the B.1.351 and B.1.1.7 variants. Spike-specific TCR breadth and depth rose significantly after two AZD1222 doses compared with day 0 and with MenACWY recipients. Because no samples from the day 14 peak response were available, repertoires could be characterized only after the peak T cell response.

The CDR3 regions of human TCRbeta chains were analyzed by immunosequencing. The source study handled its data this way. Repertoire TCRs were matched against a reference library of SARS-CoV-2-specific TCRs generated with the MIRA antigen-specificity platform. Breadth meant the fraction of unique TCRs that were SARS-CoV-2-associated, whereas depth meant the fraction of total T cells that were SARS-CoV-2-associated. Using the MIRA data, each spike-specific TCR was mapped to the spike region that the TCR reacts to and placed in a CD4 or CD8 class. Log10-transformed breadth and depth values were compared by one-way ANOVA with Sidak's multiple comparisons tests. The source is immuneACCESS, and TCRdb retained only in-frame sequences with V and J called. Part of the clones is not carried over; for the studies checked, unresolved V genes explain less than half of this, and the remainder is unexplained. The V and J calls and clone size are taken from that table; D and trimming were inferred from the DNA. This sample gives 150,000 or so clones in total; roughly 90% of them show up just once. In total, the top ten clones hold 2.5% to 3.5% of the sample.

Remarks on this clone: The antigen it binds to is not known. Per-base quality was not reported, and no clone a single base away is much larger than it.

The germline V gene sets CDR1 to MGHRA and CDR2 to YSYEKL. Counted from cysteine to phenylalanine, this CDR3 has 13 amino acids. The CDR3 DNA has 39 bases and is translated from base 1. V was cut back by 2 bases and J by 10 bases, leaving a gap of 11 bases between them. The time point label here, explained by the study, means: baseline before first vaccination. Samples from vaccinated people were obtained from the UK trials COV001 and COV002, which included a single-blind randomized controlled phase 2/3 trial of AZD1222 (ChAdOx1 nCoV-19) in healthy adults. For TCRbeta chain sequencing, PBMC samples were collected from trial participants at day 0 and at day 28 after the second dose.

The rearranged segments are TRBV4-1 and TRBJ1-4; the D gene is unclear. This clonotype was sampled from an adult in good health. Sample: peripheral blood, taken on day 0 of AZD1222 vaccination. The CDR3 amino acid sequence is: CASSQPPIGKLFF. The nucleotide sequence reads TGCGCCAGCAGCCAACCGCCAATCGGAAAACTGTTTTTT.